This paragraph reports one T cell receptor (beta chain). The antigen it recognizes is unknown. Nothing much larger sits one base from this clone, and base qualities are not available. The data stem from a study of shared clonotypes between healthy human individuals (dated by TCRdb to the early 2020s). A note on the overall study: The cohort comprised a couple of women and a few men aged 18 to 49 years. Per donor, three plates each were used for CD4 naive and CD4 memory, two for CD8 naive, and one for CD8 memory. To estimate repertoire size and how much clonotypes are shared between individuals, the study performed deep sequencing of blood TCR repertoires from 4 to 6 healthy adults. To increase sequencing depth and limit assay-specific biases, TCR repertoire library preparation and sequencing were carried out by different laboratories using diverse techniques. Each donor's leukapheresis produced roughly between about 0.8 and 10 billion PBMCs. General conclusions and limits of the study: Estimated clonotype richness was generally larger for naive than for memory subsets. Based on pairwise subsampling, the degree of clonotype sharing among donors was expected to be affected by sequencing depth. Sampling was restricted to blood, and TCR repertoires in tissue are likely to differ from TCR repertoires in blood. Because the study included a small number of donors, the genetic and exposure-history diversity represented was limited. Higher generation probabilities were observed for clonotypes shared by all four sorted-subset donors than for non-shared clonotypes. Incomplete sequencing was indicated by rarefaction of sorted-subset datasets, despite the large sequencing depth. About 5% of naive CD4, 3% to 3.5% of naive CD8, roughly 2.5% of memory CD4, and 0.4% of memory CD8 clonotypes were shared across several donors.

Deletion took 0 bases off V and 1 base off J, with a span of 7 bases between the germline ends. CDR1 LGHNA and CDR2 YNFKEQ were looked up in the germline V gene. The CDR3 has 15 amino acids, counting the end cysteine and phenylalanine. Just the 45-base CDR3 DNA is kept, in frame starting at base 1. TCR CDR3 regions were amplified from genomic DNA by multiplex PCR using the deep immunoSEQ assay. For each cell subset, the extracted genomic DNA was distributed evenly across all wells of several immunoSEQ 96-well plates, and each plate served as one replicate. For sorted subsets, 200 to 250 ng genomic DNA, equal to 30,000 or so T cell genomes, was loaded into each replicate PCR. The purified libraries were quantified using a Qubit 3.0 fluorometer, sized with a Bioanalyzer 2100, and then quantified again using the KAPA Library Quantification kit. A separate single-read 150-cycle Illumina NextSeq 550 flow cell was used to sequence each immunoSEQ 96-well plate. The original pipeline was this. Because the immunoSEQ output held only junctional sequences and lacked quality scores, the filtering could not match the filtering applied to full-length reads. Sequences were annotated with PyIR, a Python wrapper for IgBLAST v1.9, using IMGT germline references to assign V/J genes and CDR3. Reads with weak V/J assignments (E-value above 1e-6), missing CDR3, stop codons, out-of-frame junctions, or ambiguous translated residues were removed. V3J clonotypes were defined as sequences sharing an identical inferred V gene, J gene, and CDR3 amino acid sequence. Percentage overlap between repertoires was computed as shared unique clonotypes divided by the size of the smaller repertoire. Repertoire richness was assessed with RTK rarefaction, the Chao1 estimator, and Recon v2.1 estimates of unobserved clonotypes. OLGA was used to compute generation probabilities for all TCRbeta clonotypes that the gDNA method yielded from a few donors. In its TCRdb copy, this immuneACCESS table keeps in-frame sequences only and misses some clones. Where compared with another copy, unresolved V genes explain less than half of these, and the others have no known cause. V and J calls and clone size come straight from that table; D and trimming were deduced from the DNA. The sample has over 300,000 clones on record, roughly 87% of them singletons. About 17% of the sample belongs to the ten largest clones.

The donors were healthy, HIV-negative adults with no recently reported acute infections or vaccinations. Only Caucasian adults living in Nashville, Tennessee, USA were represented among the donors. The CD8 memory samples were a combination of magnetically selected CD45RO+ cells and CCR7-negative CD45RA+ effector memory (TemRA) cells. After blood collection by leukapheresis, PBMCs were isolated using Ficoll-Histopaque density gradient centrifugation and then cryopreserved in the vapor phase of liquid nitrogen. Analytical flow cytometry was used to check the purity and quantity of every magnetically sorted T cell population. Genomic DNA was isolated from each sorted fraction and quantified by UV absorbance on a Nanodrop 2000c.

This receptor was obtained from a man aged 18 to 29 in good health. The specimen was memory CD8+ T cells sorted from blood. The cell subset or site label corresponds to: CD45RO+ cells pooled with CCR7-negative TemRA cells. The chain is encoded by TRBV4-2 joined to TRBJ1-5; possibly the D gene is TRBD1, per 6 matching bases. The nucleotides are TGTGCCAGCAGCCAAGAAAGGGGGAGCAATCAGCCCCAGCATTTT. This is translated as CASSQERGSNQPQHF.